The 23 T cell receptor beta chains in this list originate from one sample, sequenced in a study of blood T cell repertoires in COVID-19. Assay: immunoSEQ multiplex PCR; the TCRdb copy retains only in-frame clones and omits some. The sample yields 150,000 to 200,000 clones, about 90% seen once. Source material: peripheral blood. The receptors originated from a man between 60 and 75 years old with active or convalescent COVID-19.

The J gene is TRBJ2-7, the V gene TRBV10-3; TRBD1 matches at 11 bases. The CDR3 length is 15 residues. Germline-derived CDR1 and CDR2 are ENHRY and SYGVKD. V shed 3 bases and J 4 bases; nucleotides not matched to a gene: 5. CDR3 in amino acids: CAISEGGQGEYEQYF. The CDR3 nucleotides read TGTGCCATCAGTGAAGGGGGACAGGGGGAGTACGAGCAGTACTTC.

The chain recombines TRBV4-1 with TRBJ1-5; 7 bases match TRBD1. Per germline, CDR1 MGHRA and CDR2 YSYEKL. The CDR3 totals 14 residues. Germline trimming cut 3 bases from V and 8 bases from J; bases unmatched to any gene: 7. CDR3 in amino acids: CASSQTGTLEPQHF. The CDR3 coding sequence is TGCGCCAGCAGCCAGACAGGGACGTTGGAGCCCCAGCATTTT.

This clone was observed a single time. CDR3 residues: CATTQGGLEGPTGANVLTF. The CDR3, as DNA: TGTGCCACCACCCAGGGGGGCCTGGAGGGCCCCACTGGGGCCAACGTCCTGACTTTC. The rearrangement joins TRBV24-1 to TRBJ2-6; perhaps TRBD1 as D (7 bases). The CDR3 contains 19 residues. The V end lost 8 bases, the J end lost 2 bases, and 24 bases lay between the germline ends. Per germline, CDR1 KGHDR and CDR2 SFDVKD.

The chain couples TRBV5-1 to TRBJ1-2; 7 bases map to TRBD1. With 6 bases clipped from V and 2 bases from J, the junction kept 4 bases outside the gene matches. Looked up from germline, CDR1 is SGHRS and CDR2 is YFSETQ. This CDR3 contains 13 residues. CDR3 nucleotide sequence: TGCGCCAGCAACCCGGGACAGAACTATGGCTACACCTTC. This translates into CASNPGQNYGYTF.

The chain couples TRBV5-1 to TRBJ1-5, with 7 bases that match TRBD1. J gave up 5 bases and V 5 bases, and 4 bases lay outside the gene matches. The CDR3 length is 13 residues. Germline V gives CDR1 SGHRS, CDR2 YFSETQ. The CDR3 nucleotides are TGCGCCAGCAGGGGGACAGACGATCAGCCCCAGCATTTT. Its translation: CASRGTDDQPQHF.

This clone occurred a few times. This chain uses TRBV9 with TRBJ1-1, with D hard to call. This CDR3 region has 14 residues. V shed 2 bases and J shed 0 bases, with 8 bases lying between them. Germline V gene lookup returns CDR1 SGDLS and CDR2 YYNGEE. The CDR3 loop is CASSVSGMNTEAFF. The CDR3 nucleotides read TGTGCCAGCAGCGTTTCCGGGATGAACACTGAAGCTTTCTTT.

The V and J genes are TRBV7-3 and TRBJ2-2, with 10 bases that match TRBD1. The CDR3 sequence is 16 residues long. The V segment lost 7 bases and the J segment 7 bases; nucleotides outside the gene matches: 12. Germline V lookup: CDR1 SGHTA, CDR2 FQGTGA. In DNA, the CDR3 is TGTGCCAGCACCCCTGGGACAGGGGTGAGGGACGGGGAGCTGTTTTTT. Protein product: CASTPGTGVRDGELFF.

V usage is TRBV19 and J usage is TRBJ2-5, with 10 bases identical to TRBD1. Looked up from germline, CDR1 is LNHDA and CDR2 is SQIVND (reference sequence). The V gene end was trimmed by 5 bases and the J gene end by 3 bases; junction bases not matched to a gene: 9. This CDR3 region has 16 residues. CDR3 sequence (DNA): TGTGCCAGTAGTCCCGGACAGGGGGTTCCCAAAGAGACCCAGTACTTC. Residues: CASSPGQGVPKETQYF.

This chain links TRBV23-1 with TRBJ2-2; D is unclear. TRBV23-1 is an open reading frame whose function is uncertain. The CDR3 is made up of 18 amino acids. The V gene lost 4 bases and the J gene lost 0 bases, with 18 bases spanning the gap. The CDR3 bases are TGCGCCAGCAGTCCCTTCCAACTGCACGGTCCGAACACCGGGGAGCTGTTTTTT. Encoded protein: CASSPFQLHGPNTGELFF.

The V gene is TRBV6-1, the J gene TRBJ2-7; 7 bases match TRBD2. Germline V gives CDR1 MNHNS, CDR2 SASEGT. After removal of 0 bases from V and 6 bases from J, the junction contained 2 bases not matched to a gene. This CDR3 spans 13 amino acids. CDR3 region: CASSEAGGTEQYF. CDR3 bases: TGTGCCAGCAGTGAAGCCGGGGGGACCGAGCAGTACTTC.

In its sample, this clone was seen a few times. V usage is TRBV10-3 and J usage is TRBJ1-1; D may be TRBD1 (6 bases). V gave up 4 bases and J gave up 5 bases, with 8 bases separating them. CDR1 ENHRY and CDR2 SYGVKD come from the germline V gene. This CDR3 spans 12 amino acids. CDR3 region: CAISAGETEAFF. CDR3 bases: TGTGCCATCAGTGCAGGGGAGACTGAAGCTTTCTTT.

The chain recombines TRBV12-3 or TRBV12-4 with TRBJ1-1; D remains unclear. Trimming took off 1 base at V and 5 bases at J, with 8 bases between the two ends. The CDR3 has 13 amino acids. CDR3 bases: TGTGCCAGCAGTTTAGGCGGGTGGACTGAAGCTTTCTTT. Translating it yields CASSLGGWTEAFF.

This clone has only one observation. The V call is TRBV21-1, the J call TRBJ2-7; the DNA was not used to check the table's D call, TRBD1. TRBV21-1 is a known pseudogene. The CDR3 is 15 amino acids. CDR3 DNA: TGTGCCAGCAGCAAAGTATCTGTGGACATTTACGAGCAGTACTTC. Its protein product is CASSKVSVDIYEQYF.

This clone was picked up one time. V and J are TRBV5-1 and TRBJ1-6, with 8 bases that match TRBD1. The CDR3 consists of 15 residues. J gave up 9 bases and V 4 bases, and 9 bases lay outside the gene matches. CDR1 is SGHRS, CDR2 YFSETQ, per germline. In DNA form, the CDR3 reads TGCGCCAGCAGCCCCGGCGGACAGGGTGGTTCACCCCTCCACTTT. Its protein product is CASSPGGQGGSPLHF.

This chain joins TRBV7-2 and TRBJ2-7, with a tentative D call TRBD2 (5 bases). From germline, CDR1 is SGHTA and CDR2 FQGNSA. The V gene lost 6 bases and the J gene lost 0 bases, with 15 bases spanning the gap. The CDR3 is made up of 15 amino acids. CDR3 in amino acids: CASSLATTLSYEQYF. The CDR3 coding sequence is TGTGCCAGCAGTCTCGCGACTACGCTCTCCTACGAGCAGTACTTC.

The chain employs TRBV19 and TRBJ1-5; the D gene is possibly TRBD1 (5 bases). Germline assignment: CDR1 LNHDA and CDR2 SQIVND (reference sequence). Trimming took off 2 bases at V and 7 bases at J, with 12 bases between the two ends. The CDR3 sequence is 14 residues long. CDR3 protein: CASSIQGKEQPQHF. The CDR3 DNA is TGTGCCAGTAGTATACAGGGAAAAGAACAGCCCCAGCATTTT.

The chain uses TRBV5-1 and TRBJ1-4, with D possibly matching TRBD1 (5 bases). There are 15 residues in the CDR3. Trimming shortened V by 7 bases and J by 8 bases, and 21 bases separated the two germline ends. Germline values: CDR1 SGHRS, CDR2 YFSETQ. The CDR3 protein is CASSDGGSIGEKLFF. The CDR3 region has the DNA TGCGCCAGCTCCGACGGGGGGTCTATCGGGGAAAAACTGTTTTTT.

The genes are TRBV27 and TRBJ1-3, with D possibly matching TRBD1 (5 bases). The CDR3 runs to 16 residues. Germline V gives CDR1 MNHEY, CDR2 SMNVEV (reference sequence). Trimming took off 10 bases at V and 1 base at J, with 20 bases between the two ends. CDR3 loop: CATSPTGRGSGNTIYF. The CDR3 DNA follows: TGTGCCACCTCCCCCACGGGGAGGGGTTCTGGAAACACCATATATTTT.

CDR3 amino acids: CASSRTGYSNQPQHF. CDR3 nucleotides: TGTGCCAGCAGCCGGACAGGGTATAGCAATCAGCCCCAGCATTTT. The chain links TRBV5-8 to TRBJ1-5; 8 positions match TRBD1. Trimming at V came to 4 bases and at J to 0 bases, leaving 3 bases not matched to a gene. The CDR3 is 15 residues long. Germline-derived CDR1 and CDR2 are SGHTS and YDEGEE.

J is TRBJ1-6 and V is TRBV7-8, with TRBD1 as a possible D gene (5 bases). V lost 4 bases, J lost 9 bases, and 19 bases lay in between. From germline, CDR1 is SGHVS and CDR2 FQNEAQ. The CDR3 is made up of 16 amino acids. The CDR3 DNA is TGTGCCAGCAGCTCCCGGGGGACCTTAGGGAGTTCACCCCTCCACTTT. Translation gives CASSSRGTLGSSPLHF.

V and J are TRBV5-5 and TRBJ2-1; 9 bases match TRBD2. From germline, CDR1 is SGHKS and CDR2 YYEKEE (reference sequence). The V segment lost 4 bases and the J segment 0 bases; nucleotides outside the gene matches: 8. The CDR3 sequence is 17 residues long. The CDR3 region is CASSPRAGGNSYNEQFF. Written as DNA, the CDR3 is TGTGCCAGCAGCCCCCGAGCGGGGGGTAACTCCTACAATGAGCAGTTCTTC.

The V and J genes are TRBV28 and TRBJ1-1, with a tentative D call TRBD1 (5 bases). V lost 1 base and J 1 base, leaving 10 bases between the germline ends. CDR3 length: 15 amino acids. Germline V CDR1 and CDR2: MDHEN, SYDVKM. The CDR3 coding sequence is TGTGCCAGCAGTTTATCTAGGGGTCGGAACACTGAAGCTTTCTTT. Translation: CASSLSRGRNTEAFF.

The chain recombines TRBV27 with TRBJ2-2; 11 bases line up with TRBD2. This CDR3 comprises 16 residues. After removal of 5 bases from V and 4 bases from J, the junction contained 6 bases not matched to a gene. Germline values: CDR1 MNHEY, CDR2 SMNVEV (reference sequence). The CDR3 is CASSLGLAGVTGELFF. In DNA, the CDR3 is TGTGCCAGCAGTCTCGGACTAGCGGGCGTCACCGGGGAGCTGTTTTTT.